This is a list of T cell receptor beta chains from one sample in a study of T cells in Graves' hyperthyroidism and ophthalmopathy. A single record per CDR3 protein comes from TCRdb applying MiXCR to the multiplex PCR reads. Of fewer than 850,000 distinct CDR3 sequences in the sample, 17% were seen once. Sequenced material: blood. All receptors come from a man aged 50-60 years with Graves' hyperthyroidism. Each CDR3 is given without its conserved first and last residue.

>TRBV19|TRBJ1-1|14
ASSKFGQPLNTEAF
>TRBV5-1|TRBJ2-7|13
ASSFTGTSVYEQY
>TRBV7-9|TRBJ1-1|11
ASSLDEVTEAF
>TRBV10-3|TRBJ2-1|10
AISEDSYEQF
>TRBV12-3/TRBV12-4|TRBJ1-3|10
ASSLVVDTIY
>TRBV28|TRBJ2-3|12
ASSVLAGIDTQY
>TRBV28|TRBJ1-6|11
ASRGRYNSPLH
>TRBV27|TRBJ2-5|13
ASSRFSGTQETQY
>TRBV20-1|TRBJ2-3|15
SAVRLAGSLSTDTQY
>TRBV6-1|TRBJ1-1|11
ASTLLLNTEAF
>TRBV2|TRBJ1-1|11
ASSFNTLTGAF
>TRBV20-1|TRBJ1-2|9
SARETYGYT
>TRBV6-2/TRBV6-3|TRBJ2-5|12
ASRGRRGRETQY
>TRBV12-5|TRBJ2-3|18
ASGFRPLAGEGTGTDTQY
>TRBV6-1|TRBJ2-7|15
ASSEEVADRTSYEQY
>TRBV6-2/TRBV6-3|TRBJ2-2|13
ASSRTRPNTGELF
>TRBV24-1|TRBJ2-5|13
ATRGSGEGQETQY
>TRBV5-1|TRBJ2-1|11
ASKAGGPGEQF
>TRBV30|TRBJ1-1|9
AWREGTEAF
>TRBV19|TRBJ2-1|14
ASSGRLGSSYNEQF
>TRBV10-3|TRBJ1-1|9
AISDGTEAF
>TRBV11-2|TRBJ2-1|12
ASSWASGGNEQF
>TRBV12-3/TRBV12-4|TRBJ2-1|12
ASRMELAGYEQF
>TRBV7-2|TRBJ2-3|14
ASSLPSGRGTDTQY
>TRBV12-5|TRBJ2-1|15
ASGLAPGGRQPYKQF
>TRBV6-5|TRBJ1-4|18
ASSYSLLSFGEATNEKLF
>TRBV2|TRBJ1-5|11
ASRGHPNQPQH
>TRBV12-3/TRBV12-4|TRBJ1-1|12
ASSPQGAYTEAF
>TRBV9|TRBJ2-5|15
ASSAGGGTSGPQTQY
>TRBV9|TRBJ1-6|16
ASSGRDRTSSYNSPLH
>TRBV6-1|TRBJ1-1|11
ASSDVFNTEAF
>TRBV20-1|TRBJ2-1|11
SARGAGVNEQF
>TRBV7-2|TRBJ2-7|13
ASSPLGAGGYEQY
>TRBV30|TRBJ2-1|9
AGDWASEQF
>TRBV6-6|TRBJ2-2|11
ASSYSVTGELF
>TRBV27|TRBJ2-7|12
ASSQLAAPYEQY
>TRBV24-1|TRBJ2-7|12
ATSDGLGSLGQY
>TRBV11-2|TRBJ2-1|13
ASSTGLVVYNEQF
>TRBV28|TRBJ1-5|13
ASSWRGESNQPQH
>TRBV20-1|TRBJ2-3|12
TIPSSVGTDTQY
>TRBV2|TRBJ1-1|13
ASSVPRGMNTEAF
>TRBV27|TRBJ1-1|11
ASTPPGNTEAF
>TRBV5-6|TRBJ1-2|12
ASSEIDRGNGYT
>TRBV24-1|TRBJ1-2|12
ATSEEGRLHGYT
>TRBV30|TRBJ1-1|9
AYRRNTEAF
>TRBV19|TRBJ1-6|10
ASKEISSPLH
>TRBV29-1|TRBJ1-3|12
SVDLSGVENTIY
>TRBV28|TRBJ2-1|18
ASSPPTGRKERGSYNEQF
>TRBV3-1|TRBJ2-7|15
ASSPRTSGRRSYEQY
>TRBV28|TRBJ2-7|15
ASSYGALGPSSYEQY
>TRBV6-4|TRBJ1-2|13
ASSANDRMSGGYT
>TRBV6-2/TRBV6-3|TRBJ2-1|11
ASSSELYNEQF
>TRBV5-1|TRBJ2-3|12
ASKLAGVADTQY
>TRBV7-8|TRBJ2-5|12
ASQFGGGAETQY
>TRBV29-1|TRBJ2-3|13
SVEVWGGARDTQY
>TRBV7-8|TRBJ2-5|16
ASSPRLVAWRVQETQY